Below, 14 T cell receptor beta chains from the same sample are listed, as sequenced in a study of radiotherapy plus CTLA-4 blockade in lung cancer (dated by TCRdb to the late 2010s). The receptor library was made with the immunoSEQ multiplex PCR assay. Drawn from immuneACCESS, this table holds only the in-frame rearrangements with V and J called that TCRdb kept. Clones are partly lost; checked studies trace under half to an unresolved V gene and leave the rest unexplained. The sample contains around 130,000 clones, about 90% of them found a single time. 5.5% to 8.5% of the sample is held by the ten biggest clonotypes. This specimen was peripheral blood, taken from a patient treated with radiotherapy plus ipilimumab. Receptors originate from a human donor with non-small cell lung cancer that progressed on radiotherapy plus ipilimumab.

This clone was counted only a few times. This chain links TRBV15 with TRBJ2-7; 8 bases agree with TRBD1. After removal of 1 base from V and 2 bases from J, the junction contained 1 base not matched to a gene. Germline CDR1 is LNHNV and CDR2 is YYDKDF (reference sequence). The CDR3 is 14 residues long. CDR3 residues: CATSRGTGTYEQYF. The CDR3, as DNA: TGTGCCACCAGCAGAGGGACAGGGACCTACGAGCAGTACTTC.

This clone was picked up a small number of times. For the CDR3, the DNA is TGTGCCAGCAGTGGGCTCCCCCTGGGTGAGCAGTTCTTC. Its translation: CASSGLPLGEQFF. J is TRBJ2-1 and V is TRBV2; D not resolved. The CDR3 length is 13 residues. Per germline, CDR1 SNHLY and CDR2 FYNNEI. Trimming pared 4 bases from V and 9 bases from J, leaving 13 bases between.

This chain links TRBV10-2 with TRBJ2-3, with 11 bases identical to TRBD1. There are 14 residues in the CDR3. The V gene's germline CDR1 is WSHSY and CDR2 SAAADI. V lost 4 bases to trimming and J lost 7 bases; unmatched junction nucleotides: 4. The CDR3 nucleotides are TGCGCCAGCAGTGGGACAGGGGGCGCACATACGCAGTATTTT. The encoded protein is CASSGTGGAHTQYF.

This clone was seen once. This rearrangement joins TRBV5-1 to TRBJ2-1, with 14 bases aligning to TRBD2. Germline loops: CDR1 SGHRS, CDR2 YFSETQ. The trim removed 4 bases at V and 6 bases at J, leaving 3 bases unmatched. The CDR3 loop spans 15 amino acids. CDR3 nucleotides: TGCGCCAGCAGCCCAGGACTAGCGGGGGGCAATGAGCAGTTCTTC. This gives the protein CASSPGLAGGNEQFF.

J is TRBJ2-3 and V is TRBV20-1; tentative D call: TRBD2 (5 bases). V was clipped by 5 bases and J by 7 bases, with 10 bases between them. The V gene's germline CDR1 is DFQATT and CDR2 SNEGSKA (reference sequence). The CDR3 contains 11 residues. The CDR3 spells CSAHDGNTQYF. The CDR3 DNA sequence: TGCAGTGCTCATGACGGGAATACGCAGTATTTT.

Here the CDR3 reads CASSALSMTQSAQYF. CDR3 nucleotide sequence: TGTGCCAGCAGTGCCCTCTCCATGACACAGTCCGCGCAGTATTTT. The rearrangement uses TRBV6-1 and TRBJ2-3; no firm D call. Germline V gives CDR1 MNHNS, CDR2 SASEGT. The CDR3 loop spans 15 amino acids. V lost 4 bases, J lost 10 bases, and 21 bases lay in between.

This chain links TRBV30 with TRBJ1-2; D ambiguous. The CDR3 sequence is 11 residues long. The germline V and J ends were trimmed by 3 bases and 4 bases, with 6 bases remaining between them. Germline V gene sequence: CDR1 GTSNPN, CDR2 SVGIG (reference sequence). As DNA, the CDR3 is TGTGCCTGGAGCCTGATCTATGGCTACACCTTC. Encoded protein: CAWSLIYGYTF.

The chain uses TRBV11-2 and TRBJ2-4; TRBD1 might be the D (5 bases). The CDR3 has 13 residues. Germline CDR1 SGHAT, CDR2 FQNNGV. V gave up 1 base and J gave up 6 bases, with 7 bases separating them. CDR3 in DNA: TGTGCCAGCAGCTTAGGGGGCGGAAACATTCAGTACTTC. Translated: CASSLGGGNIQYF.

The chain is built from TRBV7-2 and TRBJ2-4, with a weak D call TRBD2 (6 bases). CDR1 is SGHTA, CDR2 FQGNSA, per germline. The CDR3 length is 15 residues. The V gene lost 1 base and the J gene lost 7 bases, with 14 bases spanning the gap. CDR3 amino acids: CASSLEWGVWNIQYF. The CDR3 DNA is TGTGCCAGCAGCTTAGAATGGGGGGTTTGGAACATTCAGTACTTC. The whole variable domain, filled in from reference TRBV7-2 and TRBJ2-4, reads GAGVSQSPSNKVTEKGKDVELRCDPISGHTALYWYRQSLGQGLEFLIYFQGNSAPDKSGLPSDRFSAERTGGSVSTLTIQRTQQEDSAVYLCASSLEWGVWNIQYFGAGTRLSVL.

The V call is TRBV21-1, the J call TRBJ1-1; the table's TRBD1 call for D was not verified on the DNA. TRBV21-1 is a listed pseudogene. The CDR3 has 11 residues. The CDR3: CASTPGPEAFF. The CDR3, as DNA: TGTGCCAGCACCCCTGGCCCTGAAGCTTTCTTT.

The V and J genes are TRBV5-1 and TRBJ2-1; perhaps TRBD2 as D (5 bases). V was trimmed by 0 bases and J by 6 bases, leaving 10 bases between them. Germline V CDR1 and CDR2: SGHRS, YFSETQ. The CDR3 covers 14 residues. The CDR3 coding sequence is TGCGCCAGCAGCTTGGGAGCTAGCACCAATGAGCAGTTCTTC. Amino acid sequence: CASSLGASTNEQFF.

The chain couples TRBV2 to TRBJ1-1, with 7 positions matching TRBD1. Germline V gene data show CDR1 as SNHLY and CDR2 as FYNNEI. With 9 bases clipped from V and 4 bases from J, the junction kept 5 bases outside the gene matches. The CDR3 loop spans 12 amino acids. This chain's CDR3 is CASRSGGTEAFF. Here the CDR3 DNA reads TGTGCCAGTCGTTCAGGGGGCACTGAAGCTTTCTTT.

The chain's CDR3 is CASRDRSSYNSPLHF. The CDR3 region has the DNA TGTGCCAGCAGGGACAGGAGCTCCTATAATTCACCCCTCCACTTT. The chain employs TRBV2 and TRBJ1-6, with 7 bases aligning to TRBD1. Germline CDR1 is SNHLY and CDR2 is FYNNEI. The V and J ends lost 6 bases and 0 bases, in that order; junction bases with no gene match: 2. The CDR3 is 15 amino acids.

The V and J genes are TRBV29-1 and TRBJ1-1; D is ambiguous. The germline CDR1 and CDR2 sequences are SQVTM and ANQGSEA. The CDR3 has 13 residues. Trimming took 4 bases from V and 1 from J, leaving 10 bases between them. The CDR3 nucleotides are TGCAGCGTTGGACGGGGAGGGAACACTGAAGCTTTCTTT. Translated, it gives CSVGRGGNTEAFF.